This T cell receptor beta chain was sequenced during a study of shared clonotypes between healthy human individuals. V was cut by 2 bases and J by 4 bases, with 8 bases left in between. The CDR3 sequence is 13 residues long. Germline-derived CDR1 and CDR2 are MDHEN and SYDVKM. The authors divided CD4+ cells into CD45RA+ naive and CD45RA-negative memory subsets. Per the study methods: Junction-only immunoSEQ data arrived without quality scores, meaning filtering differed. Libraries were prepared by immunoSEQ multiplex PCR; TCRdb keeps only in-frame clonotypes and omits some of them. For V, J and clone size, that table is used; D and trimming come from the DNA. In the table there are roughly 1.5 million clones, 98% of which are singletons.

The sequence came from a man younger than 40 in good health. The sample was naive CD4+ T cells sorted from blood. Subset noted: CD45RA+ positively selected. The chain couples TRBV28 to TRBJ1-2; TRBD1 might be the D (6 bases). CDR3 DNA sequence: TGTGCCAGCAGTTTAGCACAGGGCTATGGCTACACCTTC. Its protein is CASSLAQGYGYTF.